The present entry profiles one T cell receptor (beta chain) with its context. Generated by immunoSEQ multiplex PCR, the TCRdb table keeps only in-frame clones and is missing some. The data contain 25,000 to 35,000 clones, about 91% of them seen just once; the ten biggest clones take up around 0.77%. These data are taken from a study of T cell changes during pregnancy in multiple sclerosis. The CDR3 extends over 13 amino acids. The germline V gene has CDR1 SEHNR and CDR2 FQNEAQ (reference sequence). Trimming removed 8 bases from V and 6 bases from J, with 14 bases in between. This clonotype originated in a female donor in good health, enrolled as a control in a pregnancy study. The material sequenced was CD4+ T cells from peripheral blood mononuclear cells, taken in the first trimester of pregnancy. The chain is built from TRBV7-9 and TRBJ1-5, with D perhaps matching TRBD1 (5 bases). This chain's CDR3 is CASALFQGQPQHF. The DNA for the CDR3 is TGTGCCAGCGCCCTATTCCAGGGTCAGCCCCAGCATTTT.